This T cell receptor (beta chain) emerged from a study of blood T cell repertoires in COVID-19. Libraries were prepared by immunoSEQ multiplex PCR; TCRdb keeps only in-frame clonotypes and omits some of them. The data hold approximately 70,000 clones, with 86% observed a single time. This CDR3 contains 15 residues. Germline V gene sequence: CDR1 MNHEY, CDR2 SMNVEV (reference sequence). V was pared by 2 bases and J by 0 bases, with 8 bases between. The sequenced sample was peripheral blood. The rearrangement joins TRBV27 to TRBJ2-1; possible D gene TRBD1, 6 bases. The sequence was collected from a man between 65 and 85 years old with active COVID-19. The CDR3 DNA reads TGTGCCAGCAGTTTAGGGGGCGCCTCCTACAATGAGCAGTTCTTC. Encoded protein: CASSLGGASYNEQFF.